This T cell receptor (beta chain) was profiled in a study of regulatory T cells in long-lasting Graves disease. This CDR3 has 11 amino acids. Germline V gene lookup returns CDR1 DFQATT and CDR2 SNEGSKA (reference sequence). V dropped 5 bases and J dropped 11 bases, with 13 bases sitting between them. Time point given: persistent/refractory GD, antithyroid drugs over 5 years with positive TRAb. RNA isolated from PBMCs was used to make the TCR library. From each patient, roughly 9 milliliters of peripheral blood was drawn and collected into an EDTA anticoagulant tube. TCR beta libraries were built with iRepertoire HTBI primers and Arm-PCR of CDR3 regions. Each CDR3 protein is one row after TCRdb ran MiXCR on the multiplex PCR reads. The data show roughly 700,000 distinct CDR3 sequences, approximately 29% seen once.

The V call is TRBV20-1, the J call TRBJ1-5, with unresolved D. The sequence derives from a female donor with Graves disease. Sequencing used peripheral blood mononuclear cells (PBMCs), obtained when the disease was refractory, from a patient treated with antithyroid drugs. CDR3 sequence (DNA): TGCAGTGCTGGAGCCCTCGAGGCCCAGCATTTT. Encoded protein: CSAGALEAQHF.